A selection of T cell receptor beta chains follows, all from one sample in a study of beta chain features in type 1 diabetes. The repertoire was sequenced with immunoSEQ multiplex PCR; TCRdb's copy has only in-frame clones and lacks some. The data show 200,000 to 250,000 clones, with 25% to 30% seen just once and 4% held by the top ten. The sample was central memory CD4+ T cells from blood. The receptors come from a man aged 25 to 40 in good health. Each CDR3 is given with its conserved first and last residue. A D gene is named only where the DNA matches it firmly. Size values are once, few and many counts, or a class for expanded clones, and some rows have none.

-	few	TRBV28	TRBJ2-7	TGTGCCAGCAGTTTATATCAGGGTACCCACGAGCAGTACTTC	CASSLYQGTHEQYF
-	few	TRBV5-1	TRBJ2-7	TGCGCCAGCGGGCCGGACGGCGGCGGGGAGCAGTACTTC	CASGPDGGGEQYF
TRBD2	few	TRBV10-3	TRBJ2-5	TGTGCCATCAGTGAGGACCCTAGCGGGGAGGGGGCCCAAGAGACCCAGTACTTC	CAISEDPSGEGAQETQYF
TRBD1	-	TRBV7-2	TRBJ1-1	TGTGCCAGCAGTCGACAGGGGAACACTGAAGCTTTCTTT	CASSRQGNTEAFF
-	few	TRBV7-9	TRBJ1-1	TGTGCCAGCAGCTTTGCGTCAGGGAGGTTTGCAGCTTTCTTT	CASSFASGRFAAFF
-	few	TRBV5-1	TRBJ2-5	TGCGCCAGCAGCGCCCTTTCAGGGGCGCCGGGGGAGACCCAGTACTTC	CASSALSGAPGETQYF
TRBD2	-	TRBV25-1	TRBJ2-1	TGTGCCAGCAGTACCTGGGGACTAGCGAGCGGGAATGAGCAGTTCTTC	CASSTWGLASGNEQFF
TRBD2	few	TRBV5-1	TRBJ2-2	TGCGCCAGCAGCTCGCTACAGCGGGAGAACACCGGGGAGCTGTTTTTT	CASSSLQRENTGELFF
TRBD2	-	TRBV7-9	TRBJ2-1	TGTGCCAGCAGCCACCCTAGCGGGGGACACAATGAGCAGTTCTTC	CASSHPSGGHNEQFF
-	-	TRBV6-6	TRBJ2-1	TGTGCCAGCAGGGTTGAAAATGAGCAGTTCTTC	CASRVENEQFF